The 4 T cell receptor beta chains given below trace back to one sample, sequenced in a study of response to subunit inactivated influenza vaccine. A single record per CDR3 protein comes from TCRdb applying MiXCR to the RT-PCR reads. This table has around 490,000 distinct CDR3 sequences, around 8% appearing once. The sequencing here drew on PBMCs from blood, taken around 25 months after vaccination. These receptors came from a man in his fifties or sixties who received an inactivated influenza vaccine.

The V and J genes are TRBV10-3 and TRBJ2-1, with D perhaps assigned TRBD1 or TRBD2 (5 bases each). Deletions cut 0 bases from V and 8 bases from J, with 14 bases between. Germline V CDR1 and CDR2: ENHRY, SYGVKD. This CDR3 region has 15 residues. The CDR3 DNA reads TGTGCCATCAGTGAGTCGAGGGGAAGGGTTGATGAGCAGTTCTTC. It is translated as CAISESRGRVDEQFF.

The genes are TRBV15 and TRBJ1-2; 7 bases fit TRBD1. Germline CDR1 LNHNV, CDR2 YYDKDF (reference sequence). CDR3 size: 14 residues. The V gene end was trimmed by 5 bases and the J gene end by 5 bases; junction bases not matched to a gene: 8. The CDR3 DNA reads TGTGCCACCAGCCAACGGACAGGCAGATATGGCTACACCTTC. It specifies CATSQRTGRYGYTF.

The chain joins TRBV29-1 to TRBJ2-7, with unresolved D. This CDR3 is 12 amino acids long. Deletions cut 1 base from V and 4 bases from J, with 8 bases between. The V gene's germline CDR1 is SQVTM and CDR2 ANQGSEA. The CDR3 DNA follows: TGCAGCGTTGAAGGAGAGCTTTACGAGCAGTACTTC. Translation gives CSVEGELYEQYF.

This clonotype showed up many times. This sequence joins TRBV20-1 and TRBJ2-1; TRBD1 is a possible D gene (6 bases). This CDR3 has 13 amino acids. V was clipped by 2 bases and J by 6 bases, with 11 bases between them. Germline CDR1 reads DFQATT; CDR2 reads SNEGSKA (reference sequence). The CDR3 loop is CSARRTVLNEQFF. CDR3 in DNA: TGCAGTGCTAGAAGGACAGTCCTCAATGAGCAGTTCTTC.